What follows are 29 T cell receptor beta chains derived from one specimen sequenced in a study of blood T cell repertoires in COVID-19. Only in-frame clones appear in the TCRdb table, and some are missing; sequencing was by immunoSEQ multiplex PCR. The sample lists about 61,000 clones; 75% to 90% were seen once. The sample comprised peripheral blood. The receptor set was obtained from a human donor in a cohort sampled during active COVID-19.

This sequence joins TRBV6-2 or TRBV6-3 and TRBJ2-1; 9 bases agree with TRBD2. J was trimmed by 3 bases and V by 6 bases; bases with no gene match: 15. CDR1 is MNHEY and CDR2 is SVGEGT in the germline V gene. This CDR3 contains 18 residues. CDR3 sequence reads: CASSQTGDGLAIYNEQFF. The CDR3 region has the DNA TGTGCCAGCAGCCAGACTGGGGATGGACTAGCGATCTACAATGAGCAGTTCTTC.

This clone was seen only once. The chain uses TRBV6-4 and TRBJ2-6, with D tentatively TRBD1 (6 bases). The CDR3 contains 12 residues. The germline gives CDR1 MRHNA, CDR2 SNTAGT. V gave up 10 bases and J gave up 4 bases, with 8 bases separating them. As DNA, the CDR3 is TGTGCCAACCAGGGGGGGGCCAACGTCCTGACTTTC. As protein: CANQGGANVLTF.

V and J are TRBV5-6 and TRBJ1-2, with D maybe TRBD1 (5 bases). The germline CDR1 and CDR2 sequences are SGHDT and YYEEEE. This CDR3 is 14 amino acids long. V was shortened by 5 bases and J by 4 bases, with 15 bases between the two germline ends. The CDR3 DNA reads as TGTGCCAGCAGGATGACAGACAACCTCTATGGCTACACCTTC. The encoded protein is CASRMTDNLYGYTF.

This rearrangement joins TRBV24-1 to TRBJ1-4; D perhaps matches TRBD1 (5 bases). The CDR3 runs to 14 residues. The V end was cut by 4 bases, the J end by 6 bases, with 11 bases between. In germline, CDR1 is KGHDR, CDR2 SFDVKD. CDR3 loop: CATSDGGFDEKLFF. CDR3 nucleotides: TGTGCCACCAGTGACGGGGGGTTTGATGAAAAACTGTTTTTT.

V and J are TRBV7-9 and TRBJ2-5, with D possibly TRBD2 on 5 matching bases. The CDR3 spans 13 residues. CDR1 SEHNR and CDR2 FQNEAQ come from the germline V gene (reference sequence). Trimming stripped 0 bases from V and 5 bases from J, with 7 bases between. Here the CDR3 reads CASSLAQRETQYF. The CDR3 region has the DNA TGTGCCAGCAGCTTAGCACAGCGGGAGACCCAGTACTTC.

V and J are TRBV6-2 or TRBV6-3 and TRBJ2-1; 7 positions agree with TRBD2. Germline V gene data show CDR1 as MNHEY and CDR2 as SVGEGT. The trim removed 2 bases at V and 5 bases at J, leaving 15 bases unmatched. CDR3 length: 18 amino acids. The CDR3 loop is CASSYPGLGAGLHNEQFF. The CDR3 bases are TGTGCCAGCAGTTACCCGGGGTTAGGAGCGGGACTCCACAATGAGCAGTTCTTC.

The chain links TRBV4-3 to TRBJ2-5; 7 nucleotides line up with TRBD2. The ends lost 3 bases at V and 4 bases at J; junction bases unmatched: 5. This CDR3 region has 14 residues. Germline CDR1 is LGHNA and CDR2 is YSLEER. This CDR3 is CASSQSTSRETQYF. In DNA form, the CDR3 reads TGCGCCAGCAGCCAGTCGACTAGCCGAGAGACCCAGTACTTC.

CDR3 sequence: CAISEGLGTGNTIYF. The CDR3 coding sequence is TGTGCCATCAGCGAGGGGTTGGGGACAGGAAACACCATATATTTT. V usage is TRBV10-3 and J usage is TRBJ1-3, with D maybe TRBD1 (6 bases). This CDR3 has 15 residues. Germline V gene data show CDR1 as ENHRY and CDR2 as SYGVKD. Trimming shortened V by 6 bases and J by 4 bases, and 16 bases separated the two germline ends.

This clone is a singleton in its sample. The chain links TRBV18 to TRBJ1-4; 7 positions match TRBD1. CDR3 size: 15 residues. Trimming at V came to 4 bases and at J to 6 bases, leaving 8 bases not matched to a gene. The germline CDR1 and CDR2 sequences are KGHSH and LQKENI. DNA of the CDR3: TGTGCCAGCTCACTATCGACAGGGTTTTATGAAAAACTGTTTTTT. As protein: CASSLSTGFYEKLFF.

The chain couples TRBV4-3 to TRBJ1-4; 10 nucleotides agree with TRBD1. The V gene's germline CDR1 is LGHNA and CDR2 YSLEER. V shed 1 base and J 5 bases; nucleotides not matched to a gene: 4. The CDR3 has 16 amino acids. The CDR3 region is CASSQARTGGNEKLFF. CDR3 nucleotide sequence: TGCGCCAGCAGCCAAGCCCGGACAGGGGGAAATGAAAAACTGTTTTTT.

This CDR3 reads CASSPTLEREQFF. The CDR3 nucleotides are TGTGCCAGCTCACCTACACTAGAACGCGAGCAGTTCTTC. The chain couples TRBV18 to TRBJ2-1, with D possibly TRBD2 on 5 matching bases. CDR1 is KGHSH, CDR2 LQKENI, per germline. V lost 3 bases, J lost 10 bases, and 13 bases lay in between. The CDR3 totals 13 residues.

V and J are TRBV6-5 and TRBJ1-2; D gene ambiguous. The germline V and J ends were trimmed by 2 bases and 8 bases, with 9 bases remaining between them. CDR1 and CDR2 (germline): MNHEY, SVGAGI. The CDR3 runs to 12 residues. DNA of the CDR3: TGTGCCAGCAGTTACGGACTGGGAGGCTACACCTTC. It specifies CASSYGLGGYTF.

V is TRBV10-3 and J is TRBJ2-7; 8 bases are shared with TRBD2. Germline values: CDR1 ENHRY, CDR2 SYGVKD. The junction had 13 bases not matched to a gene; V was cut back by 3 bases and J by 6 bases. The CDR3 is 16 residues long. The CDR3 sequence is CAISDRLAGAGSEQYF. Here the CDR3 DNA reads TGTGCCATCAGTGACAGGCTAGCGGGCGCCGGTAGCGAGCAGTACTTC.

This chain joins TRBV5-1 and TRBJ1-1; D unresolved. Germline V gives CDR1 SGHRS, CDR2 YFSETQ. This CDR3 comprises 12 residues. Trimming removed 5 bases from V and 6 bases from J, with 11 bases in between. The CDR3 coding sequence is TGCGCCAGCAGTTATTCGGGTGCTGAAGCTTTCTTT. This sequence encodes CASSYSGAEAFF. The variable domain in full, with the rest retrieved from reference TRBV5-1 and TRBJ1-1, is KAGVTQTPRYLIKTRGQQVTLSCSPISGHRSVSWYQQTPGQGLQFLFEYFSETQRNKGNFPGRFSGRQFSNSRSEMNVSTLELGDSALYLCASSYSGAEAFFGQGTRLTVV.

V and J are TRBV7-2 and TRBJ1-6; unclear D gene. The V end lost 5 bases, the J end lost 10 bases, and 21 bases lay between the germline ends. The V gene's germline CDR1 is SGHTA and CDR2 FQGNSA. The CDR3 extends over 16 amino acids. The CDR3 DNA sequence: TGTGCCAGCAGCCCTGCCCGCCAAGCCGGGAGGTCACCCCTCCACTTT. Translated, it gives CASSPARQAGRSPLHF. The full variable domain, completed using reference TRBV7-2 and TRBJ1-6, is GAGVSQSPSNKVTEKGKDVELRCDPISGHTALYWYRQSLGQGLEFLIYFQGNSAPDKSGLPSDRFSAERTGGSVSTLTIQRTQQEDSAVYLCASSPARQAGRSPLHFGNGTRLTVT.

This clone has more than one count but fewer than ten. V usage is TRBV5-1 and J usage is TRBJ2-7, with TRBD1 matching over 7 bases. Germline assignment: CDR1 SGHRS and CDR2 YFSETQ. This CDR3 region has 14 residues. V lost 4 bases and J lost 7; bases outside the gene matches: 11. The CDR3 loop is CASSPGQRQGEQYF. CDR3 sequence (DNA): TGCGCCAGCAGCCCGGGACAGCGACAGGGAGAGCAGTACTTC.

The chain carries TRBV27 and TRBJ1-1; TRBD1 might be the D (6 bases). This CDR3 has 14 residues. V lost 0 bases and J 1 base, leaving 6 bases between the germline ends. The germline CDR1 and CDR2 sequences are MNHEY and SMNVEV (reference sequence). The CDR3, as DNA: TGTGCCAGCAGTTTATCACAGGGGAACACTGAAGCTTTCTTT. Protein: CASSLSQGNTEAFF.

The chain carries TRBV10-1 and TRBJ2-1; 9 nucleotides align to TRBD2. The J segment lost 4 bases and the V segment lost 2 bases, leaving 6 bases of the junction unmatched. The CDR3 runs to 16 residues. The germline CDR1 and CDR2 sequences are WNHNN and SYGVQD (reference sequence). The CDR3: CASSEKRLADYNEQFF. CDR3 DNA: TGCGCCAGCAGTGAGAAGCGACTAGCGGATTACAATGAGCAGTTCTTC.

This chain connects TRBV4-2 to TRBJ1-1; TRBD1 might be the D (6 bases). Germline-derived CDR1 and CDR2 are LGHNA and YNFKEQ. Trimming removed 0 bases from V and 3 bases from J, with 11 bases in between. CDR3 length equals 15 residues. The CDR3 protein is CASSQDRQVDTEAFF. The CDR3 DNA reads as TGTGCCAGCAGCCAAGATAGACAGGTGGACACTGAAGCTTTCTTT.

CDR3 sequence (DNA): TGTGCCAGCAGCTCAGCGGGGGCCCCTGGAAACACCATATATTTT. It codes for CASSSAGAPGNTIYF. The chain joins TRBV7-8 to TRBJ1-3, with a tentative D call TRBD1 (6 bases). Trimming took 4 bases from V and 2 from J, leaving 12 bases between them. The V gene's germline CDR1 is SGHVS and CDR2 FQNEAQ. The CDR3 consists of 15 residues.

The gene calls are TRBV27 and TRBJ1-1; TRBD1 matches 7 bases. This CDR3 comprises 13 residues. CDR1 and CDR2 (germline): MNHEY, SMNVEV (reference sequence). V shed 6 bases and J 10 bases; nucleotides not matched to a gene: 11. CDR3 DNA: TGTGCCAGCAGCCCTTCAGGGGGAGGTCGAGCTTTCTTT. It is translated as CASSPSGGGRAFF.

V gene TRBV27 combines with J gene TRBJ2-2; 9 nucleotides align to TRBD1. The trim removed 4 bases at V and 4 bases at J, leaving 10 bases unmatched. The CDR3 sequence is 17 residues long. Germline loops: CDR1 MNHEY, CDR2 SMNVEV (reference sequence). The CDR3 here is CASSYQPGQGSTGELFF. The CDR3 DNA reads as TGTGCCAGCAGTTATCAGCCGGGACAGGGAAGCACCGGGGAGCTGTTTTTT.

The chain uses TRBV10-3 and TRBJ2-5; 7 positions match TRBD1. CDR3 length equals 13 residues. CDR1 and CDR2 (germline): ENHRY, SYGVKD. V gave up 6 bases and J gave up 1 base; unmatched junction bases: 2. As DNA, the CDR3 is TGTGCCATCAGAAGACAGGGCCAAGAGACCCAGTACTTC. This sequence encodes CAIRRQGQETQYF.

The chain's CDR3 is CASSLGSSLGNTIYF. CDR3 DNA sequence: TGCGCCAGCAGCTTGGGGTCCAGTCTTGGAAACACCATATATTTT. The chain combines TRBV5-1 with TRBJ1-3; no clear D gene. Trimming removed 0 bases from V and 3 bases from J, with 10 bases in between. This CDR3 comprises 15 residues. From germline, CDR1 is SGHRS and CDR2 YFSETQ. Full variable domain (rest looked up from reference TRBV5-1 and TRBJ1-3): KAGVTQTPRYLIKTRGQQVTLSCSPISGHRSVSWYQQTPGQGLQFLFEYFSETQRNKGNFPGRFSGRQFSNSRSEMNVSTLELGDSALYLCASSLGSSLGNTIYFGEGSWLTVV.

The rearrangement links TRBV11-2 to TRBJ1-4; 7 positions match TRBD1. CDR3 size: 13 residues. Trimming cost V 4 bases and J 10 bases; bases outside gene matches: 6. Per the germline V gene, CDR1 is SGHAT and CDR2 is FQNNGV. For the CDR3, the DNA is TGTGCCAGCAGCTCCGGGACAGATCGAAAACTGTTTTTT. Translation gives CASSSGTDRKLFF.

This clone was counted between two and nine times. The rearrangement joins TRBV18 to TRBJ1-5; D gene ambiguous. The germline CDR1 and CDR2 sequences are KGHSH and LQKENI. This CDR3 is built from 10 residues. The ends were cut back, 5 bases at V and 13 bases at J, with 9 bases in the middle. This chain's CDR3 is CASSENGQHF. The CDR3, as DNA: TGTGCCAGCTCAGAAAACGGGCAGCATTTT. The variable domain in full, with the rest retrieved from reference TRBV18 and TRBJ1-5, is NAGVMQNPRHLVRRRGQEARLRCSPMKGHSHVYWYRQLPEEGLKFMVYLQKENIIDESGMPKERFSAEFPKEGPSILRIQQVVRGDSAAYFCASSENGQHFGDGTRLSIL.

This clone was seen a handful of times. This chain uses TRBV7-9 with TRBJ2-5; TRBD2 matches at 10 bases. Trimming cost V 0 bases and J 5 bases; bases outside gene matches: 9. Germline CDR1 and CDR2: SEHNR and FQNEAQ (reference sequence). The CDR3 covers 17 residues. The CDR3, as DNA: TGTGCCAGCAGCTTAGCTCTAGCGGGAGTAGGGACTGAGACCCAGTACTTC. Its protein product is CASSLALAGVGTETQYF.

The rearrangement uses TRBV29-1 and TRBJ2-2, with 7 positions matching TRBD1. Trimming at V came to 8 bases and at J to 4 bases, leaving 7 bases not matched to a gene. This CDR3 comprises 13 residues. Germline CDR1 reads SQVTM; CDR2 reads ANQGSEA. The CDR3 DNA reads TGCAGCACCTCCCCAGGGGGCACCGGGGAGCTGTTTTTT. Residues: CSTSPGGTGELFF.

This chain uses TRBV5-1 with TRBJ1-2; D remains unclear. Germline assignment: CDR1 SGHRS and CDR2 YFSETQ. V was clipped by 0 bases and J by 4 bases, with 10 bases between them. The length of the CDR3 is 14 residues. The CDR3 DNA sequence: TGCGCCAGCAGCTTGGGAGAGGTCCCCTATGGCTACACCTTC. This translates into CASSLGEVPYGYTF.